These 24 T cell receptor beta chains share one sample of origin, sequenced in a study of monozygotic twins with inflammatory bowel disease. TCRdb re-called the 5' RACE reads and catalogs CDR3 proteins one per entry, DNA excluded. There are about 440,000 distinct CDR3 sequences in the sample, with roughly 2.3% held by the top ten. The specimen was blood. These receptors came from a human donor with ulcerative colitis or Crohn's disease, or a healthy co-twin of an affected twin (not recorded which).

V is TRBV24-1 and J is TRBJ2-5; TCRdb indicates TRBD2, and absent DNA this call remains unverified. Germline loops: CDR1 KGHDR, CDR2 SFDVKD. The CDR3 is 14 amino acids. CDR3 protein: CATSDRGEGRTQYF.

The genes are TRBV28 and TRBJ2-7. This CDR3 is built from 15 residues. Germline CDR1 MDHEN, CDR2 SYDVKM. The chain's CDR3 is CASSPRETNSYEQYF. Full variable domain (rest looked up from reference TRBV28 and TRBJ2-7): DVKVTQSSRYLVKRTGEKVFLECVQDMDHENMFWYRQDPGLGLRLIYFSYDVKMKEKGDIPEGYSVSREKKERFSLILESASTNQTSMYLCASSPRETNSYEQYFGPGTRLTVT.

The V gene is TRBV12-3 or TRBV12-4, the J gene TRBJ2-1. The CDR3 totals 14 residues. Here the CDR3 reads CASSLAGIYNEQFF.

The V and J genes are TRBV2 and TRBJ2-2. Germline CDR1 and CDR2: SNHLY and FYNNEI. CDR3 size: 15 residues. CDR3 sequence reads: CASTGRQTNTGELFF.

CDR3 sequence: CASFRQAGDYGYTF. The chain carries TRBV5-6 and TRBJ1-2; TCRdb selects TRBD1, and the lack of DNA leaves this call unchecked. CDR1 is SGHDT, CDR2 YYEEEE, per germline. The CDR3 loop spans 14 amino acids.

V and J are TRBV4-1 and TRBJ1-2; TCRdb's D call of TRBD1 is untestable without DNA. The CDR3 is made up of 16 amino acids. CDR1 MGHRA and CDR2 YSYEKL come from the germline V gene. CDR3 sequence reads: CASSQDTGGINYGYTF.

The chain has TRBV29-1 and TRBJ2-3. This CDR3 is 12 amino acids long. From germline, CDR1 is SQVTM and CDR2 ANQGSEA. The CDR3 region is CSVADFTDTQYF.

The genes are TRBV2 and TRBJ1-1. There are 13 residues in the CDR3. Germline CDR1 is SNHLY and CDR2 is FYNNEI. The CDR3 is CASNIIAENEAFF.

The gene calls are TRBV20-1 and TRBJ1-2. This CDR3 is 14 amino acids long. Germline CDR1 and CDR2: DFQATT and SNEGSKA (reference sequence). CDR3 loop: CSFLLDGGRYGYTF.

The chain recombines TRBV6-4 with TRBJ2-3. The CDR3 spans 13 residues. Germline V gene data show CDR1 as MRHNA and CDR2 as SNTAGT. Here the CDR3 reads CASSAQLTDTQYF.

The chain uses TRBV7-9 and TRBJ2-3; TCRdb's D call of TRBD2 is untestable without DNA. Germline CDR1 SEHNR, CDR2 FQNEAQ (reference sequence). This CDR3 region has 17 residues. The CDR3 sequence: CASSPEGLAGVADTQYF.

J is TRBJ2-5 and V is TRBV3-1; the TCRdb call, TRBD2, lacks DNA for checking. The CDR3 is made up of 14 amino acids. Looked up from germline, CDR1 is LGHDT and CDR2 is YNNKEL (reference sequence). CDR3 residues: CASSPSGPQETQYF.

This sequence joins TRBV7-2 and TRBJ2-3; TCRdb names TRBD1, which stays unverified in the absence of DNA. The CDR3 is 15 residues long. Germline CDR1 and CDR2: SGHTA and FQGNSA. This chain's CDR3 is CASSPRGQVTDTQYF.

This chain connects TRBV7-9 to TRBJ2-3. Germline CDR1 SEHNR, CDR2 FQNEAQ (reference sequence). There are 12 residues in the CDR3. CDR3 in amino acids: CASSFLTDTQYF.

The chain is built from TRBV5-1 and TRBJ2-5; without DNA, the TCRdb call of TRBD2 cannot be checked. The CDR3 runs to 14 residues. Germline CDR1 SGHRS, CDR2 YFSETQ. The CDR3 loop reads CASGAGDGQETQYF.

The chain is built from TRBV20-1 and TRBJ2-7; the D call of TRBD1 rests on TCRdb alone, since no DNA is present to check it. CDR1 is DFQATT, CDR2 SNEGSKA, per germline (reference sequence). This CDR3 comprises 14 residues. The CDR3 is CSAPDRAAFDEQYF.

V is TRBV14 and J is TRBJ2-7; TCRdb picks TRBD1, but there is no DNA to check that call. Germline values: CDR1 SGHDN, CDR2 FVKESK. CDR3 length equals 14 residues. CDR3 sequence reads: CASSPWQGAYEQYF.

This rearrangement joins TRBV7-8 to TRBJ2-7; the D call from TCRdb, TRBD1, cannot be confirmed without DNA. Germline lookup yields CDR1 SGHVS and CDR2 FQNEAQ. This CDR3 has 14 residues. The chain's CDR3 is CASSFQGRDHEQYF.

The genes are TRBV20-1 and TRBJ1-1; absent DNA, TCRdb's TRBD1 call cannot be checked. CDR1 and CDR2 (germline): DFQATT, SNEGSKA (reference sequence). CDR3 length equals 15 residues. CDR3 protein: CSARAMDRGVAEAFF.

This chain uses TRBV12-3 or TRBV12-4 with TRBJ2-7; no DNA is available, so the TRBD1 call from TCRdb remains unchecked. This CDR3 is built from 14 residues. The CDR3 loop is CASTIRGQAYEQYF.

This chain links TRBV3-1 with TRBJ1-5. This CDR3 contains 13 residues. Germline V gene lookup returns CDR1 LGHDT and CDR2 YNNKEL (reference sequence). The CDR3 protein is CASSPMRAQPQHF.

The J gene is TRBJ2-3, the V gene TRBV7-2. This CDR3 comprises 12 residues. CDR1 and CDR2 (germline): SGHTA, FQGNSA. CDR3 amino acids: CASSIKATRQYF. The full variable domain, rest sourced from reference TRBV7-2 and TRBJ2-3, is GAGVSQSPSNKVTEKGKDVELRCDPISGHTALYWYRQSLGQGLEFLIYFQGNSAPDKSGLPSDRFSAERTGGSVSTLTIQRTQQEDSAVYLCASSIKATRQYFGPGTRLTVL.

CDR3 in amino acids: CASSLLGQADPFLDEQFF. The chain uses TRBV11-1 and TRBJ2-1; TCRdb indicates TRBD1, and absent DNA this call remains unverified. The CDR3 totals 18 residues. CDR1 is SGHAT and CDR2 is FQDESV in the germline V gene (reference sequence).

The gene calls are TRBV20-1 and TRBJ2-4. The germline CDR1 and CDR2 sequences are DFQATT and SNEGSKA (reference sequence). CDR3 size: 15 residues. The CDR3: CSARENTLAKNIQYF.